This TCR beta chain appears in the sequencing data of a study of T cell clones after liver transplantation. In the study overall: Samples came from ITN030ST, which attempted immunosuppression withdrawal within 2 years of liver transplantation. The study, taken as a whole, reports: The donor-reactive repertoire was only partly measurable in a couple of subjects, lacking donor cells. Donor-reactive sequences fell more than third party-reactive ones, suggesting partial deletion.

The CDR3 has 14 residues. The V end lost 5 bases, the J end lost 8 bases, and 18 bases lay between the germline ends. The germline V gene has CDR1 SGHTA and CDR2 FQGNSA. Details on this clone: Its antigen is not identified.

The data were produced by immunoSEQ multiplex PCR, yet TCRdb's version contains in-frame clones alone and is incomplete. The table records about 78,000 clones, about 80% of them present only once. The rearrangement joins TRBV7-2 to TRBJ1-2; D uncertain. The TCR was taken from a human donor who received a liver transplant. The sample was CD4+ T cells from blood, taken before liver transplant. The CDR3 spells CASSTPGNVWGYTF. In nucleotides, the CDR3 is TGTGCCAGCAGCACACCGGGGAACGTTTGGGGCTACACCTTC.